These 2 T cell receptor beta chains were sequenced from one sample in a study of T cell changes during pregnancy in multiple sclerosis (dated by TCRdb to between 2018 and 2020). Receptor libraries were prepared by the immunoSEQ multiplex PCR assay. TCRdb took this table from immuneACCESS and kept in-frame rearrangements with V and J called. Such tables lack part of the clones; where checked against another copy, unresolved V genes explain under half of the gap, and the rest is unexplained. The sample records roughly 88,000 clones, 92% of which are singletons. The ten most abundant clones make up over 1.5% of the sample. The sample consisted of peripheral blood, taken in the first trimester of pregnancy. The receptors originated from a female donor with multiple sclerosis, enrolled in a pregnancy study.

CDR3 amino acids: CASTSHGEVQFF. The CDR3 nucleotides read TGTGCCAGCACCTCGCACGGGGAGGTGCAGTTCTTC. V gene TRBV27 combines with J gene TRBJ2-1, with a possible D match to TRBD2 (6 bases). The ends were cut back, 7 bases at V and 12 bases at J, with 16 bases in the middle. CDR1 and CDR2 from the germline V gene are MNHEY and SMNVEV (reference sequence). The CDR3 extends over 12 amino acids.

The chain carries TRBV15 and TRBJ2-1, with 9 bases fitting TRBD1. This CDR3 comprises 13 residues. V was clipped by 8 bases and J by 4 bases; unmatched bases: 3. Germline CDR1 is LNHNV and CDR2 is YYDKDF (reference sequence). In DNA form, the CDR3 reads TGTGCCACCTCGGACAGGGGATACAATGAGCAGTTCTTC. This encodes CATSDRGYNEQFF.